The present entry profiles one T cell receptor (beta chain) with its context. Generated by immunoSEQ multiplex PCR, the TCRdb table keeps only in-frame clones and is missing some. The sample records roughly 75,000 clones, roughly 94% being singletons. This CDR3 is 15 amino acids long. Germline CDR1 LGHNA, CDR2 YNFKEQ. With V trimmed by 5 bases and J by 0 bases, 6 bases remained unmatched. This sample was taken from a study of cytomegalovirus exposure and HLA in healthy donors. The chain couples TRBV4-2 to TRBJ1-1, with 7 bases lining up with TRBD1. Sequencing was performed on PBMCs. The clonotype comes from a man aged 18 to 29 in good health and CMV-seropositive. The CDR3 region is CASSYQGDLNTEAFF. Here the CDR3 DNA reads TGTGCCAGCAGCTATCAGGGGGACCTGAACACTGAAGCTTTCTTT.